The source of this T cell receptor (beta chain) is a study of CD8 T cells in ankylosing spondylitis. From the 5' RACE reads, TCRdb called clonotypes with MiXCR, one entry per CDR3 protein. The sample consists of 150,000 or so distinct CDR3 sequences, about a third of them appearing once. To note about this clonotype: Its antigen is unidentified.

Findings of the study overall: In ankylosing spondylitis patients, matched synovial fluid reportedly showed significant enrichment of disease-linked clones. Prior literature has documented some motif variants in synovial fluid and blood from reactive arthritis.

Material for sequencing was synovial fluid, either unsorted or a sorted T cell fraction (not recorded which). This receptor was obtained from a male donor with ankylosing spondylitis.

CDR3 loop: CASSMDRGQYNEQFF. Here the CDR3 DNA reads TGTGCCAGCAGCATGGACAGGGGACAATATAATGAGCAGTTCTTC. This rearrangement joins TRBV7-2 to TRBJ2-1; 9 bases agree with TRBD1. Germline assignment: CDR1 SGHTA and CDR2 FQGNSA. The CDR3 is made up of 15 amino acids. V was pared by 5 bases and J by 7 bases, with 9 bases of the junction left unmatched.